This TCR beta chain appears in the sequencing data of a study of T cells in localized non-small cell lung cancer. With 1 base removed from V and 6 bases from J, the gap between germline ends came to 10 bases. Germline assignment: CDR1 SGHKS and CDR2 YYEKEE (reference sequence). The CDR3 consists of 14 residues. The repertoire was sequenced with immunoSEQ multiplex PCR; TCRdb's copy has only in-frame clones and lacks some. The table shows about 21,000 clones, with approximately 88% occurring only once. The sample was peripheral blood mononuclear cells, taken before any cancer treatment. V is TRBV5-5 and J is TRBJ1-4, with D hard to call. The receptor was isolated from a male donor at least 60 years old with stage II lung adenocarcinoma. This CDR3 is CASSLRAGDEKLFF. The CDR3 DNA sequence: TGTGCCAGCAGCTTGCGGGCCGGGGATGAAAAACTGTTTTTT.